This T cell receptor beta chain was found in a study of siplizumab effects on memory and regulatory T cells. Study findings and constraints: Confirmation was lacking for the suppressive function of proliferating Tregs derived from siplizumab cultures. Roughly 80-97% of dividing CD4+ or CD8+ clones were without an attributable naive or memory phenotype.

The CDR3 has 12 residues. Per germline, CDR1 MDHEN and CDR2 SYDVKM. V lost 6 bases and J lost 4; bases outside the gene matches: 3. Approximately 10^5 TCR templates underwent assay in every sample. Repertoires were generated with immunoSEQ multiplex PCR, while TCRdb's copy carries only in-frame clones and drops some. Here the sample spans just over 50,000 clones, 95% to 97% being singletons. This clone is a singleton in its sample. Its antigen is not known. The clonotype originates from a human donor in good health. The sequenced material came from naive CD4+ T cells sorted from blood. The chain carries TRBV28 and TRBJ2-7, with 7 positions matching TRBD1. The CDR3 DNA reads TGTGCCAGCAGCCGGACAGGTTACGAGCAGTACTTC. It yields the protein CASSRTGYEQYF.